What follows are 18 T cell receptor beta chains derived from one specimen sequenced in a study of Graves' ophthalmopathy and Graves' hyperthyroidism. Amplification targeted the TCR beta CDR3 regions, with RNA transcripts as the source material. The first-round RT-PCR employed HTBI primers together with the Qiagen OneStep RT-PCR kit. A multiplex PCR was then performed as the second round. TCRdb ran MiXCR on the multiplex PCR reads and lists one entry per CDR3 protein. The sample shows approximately 380,000 distinct CDR3 sequences, around 21% of them seen only once. The sample was peripheral blood. Receptors originate from a woman aged 18-35 years with stable Graves' hyperthyroidism.

This clonotype was recorded a few times. The gene calls are TRBV6-1 and TRBJ2-5; D perhaps matches TRBD2 (6 bases). This CDR3 has 12 amino acids. Germline V CDR1 and CDR2: MNHNS, SASEGT. V lost 3 bases and J 6 bases, leaving 8 bases between the germline ends. The CDR3 spells CASSEEGKTQYF. The CDR3 nucleotides are TGTGCCAGCAGTGAGGAGGGGAAGACCCAGTACTTC.

Remarks on this clonotype: The conserved final phenylalanine or tryptophan is absent from the CDR3, which likely points to a read error. This chain links TRBV11-2 with TRBJ2-2; a weak D match, TRBD2 (5 bases). Germline V gene data show CDR1 as SGHAT and CDR2 as FQNNGV. The CDR3 has 17 amino acids. CDR3 in amino acids: CASSLGLAGGWTGELFY. CDR3 DNA sequence: TGTGCCAGTAGCTTAGGTCTAGCTGGAGGTTGGACCGGGGAGCTGTTTTAT.

This clonotype was picked up many times. The chain recombines TRBV20-1 with TRBJ2-7, with 16 bases identical to TRBD2. With V trimmed by 2 bases and J by 6 bases, 16 bases remained unmatched. Germline-derived CDR1 and CDR2 are DFQATT and SNEGSKA (reference sequence). The CDR3 has 19 residues. CDR3 in amino acids: CSARRGLAGGFDEVSEQYF. The CDR3 DNA is TGCAGTGCTAGAAGGGGACTAGCGGGAGGGTTTGATGAGGTTAGCGAGCAGTACTTC.

This clonotype was picked up many times. V is TRBV19 and J is TRBJ2-5, with 12 bases matching TRBD2. Germline trimming cut 4 bases from V and 7 bases from J; bases unmatched to any gene: 4. The germline V gene encodes CDR1 LNHDA and CDR2 SQIVND (reference sequence). The CDR3 has 14 amino acids. The CDR3 is CASSSELAGGTQYF. CDR3 in DNA: TGTGCCAGTAGTAGTGAACTAGCGGGAGGGACCCAGTACTTC.

This clonotype was found many times. The chain has TRBV20-1 and TRBJ2-5, with 9 bases fitting TRBD2. In germline, CDR1 is DFQATT, CDR2 SNEGSKA (reference sequence). This CDR3 contains 18 residues. V dropped 0 bases and J dropped 0; count of bases not matched to a gene: 11. The CDR3 DNA follows: TGCAGTGCTAGAGATAACCGCCTGAGCGGGAGGTACCAAGAGACCCAGTACTTC. This gives the protein CSARDNRLSGRYQETQYF.

The chain combines TRBV6-2 or TRBV6-3 with TRBJ2-7; D remains ambiguous. In germline, CDR1 is MNHEY, CDR2 SVGEGT. The length of the CDR3 is 13 residues. The V end lost 2 bases, the J end lost 1 base, and 6 bases lay between the germline ends. The CDR3 reads CASSYVLSYEQYF. CDR3 nucleotide sequence: TGTGCCAGCAGTTACGTCTTATCCTACGAGCAGTACTTC.

This clonotype was recorded many times. The chain has TRBV20-1 and TRBJ2-2; D remains unclear. From germline, CDR1 is DFQATT and CDR2 SNEGSKA (reference sequence). V was cut by 6 bases and J by 1 base, with 9 bases left in between. The CDR3 has 13 residues. The CDR3 DNA reads TGCAGTGCAATACGGTTGAACACCGGGGAGCTGTTTTTT. Translation: CSAIRLNTGELFF.

Remarks on this clonotype: One junction end disagrees with the germline gene, perhaps due to a read error. This CDR3 reads CASSHNQPQHF. DNA for the CDR3: TGTGCTAGCAGCCACAATCAGCCCCAGCATTTT. V is TRBV28 and J is TRBJ1-5; D is unclear. CDR1 and CDR2 from the germline V gene are MDHEN and SYDVKM. This CDR3 has 11 residues. The full variable domain, in which reference TRBV28 and TRBJ1-5 provide the parts outside the CDR3, is DVKVTQSSRYLVKRTGEKVFLECVQDMDHENMFWYRQDPGLGLRLIYFSYDVKMKEKGDIPEGYSVSREKKERFSLILESASTNQTSMYLCASSHNQPQHFGDGTRLSIL.

The sample holds many counts of this clonotype. This chain links TRBV30 with TRBJ1-1, with unresolved D. Per the germline V gene, CDR1 is GTSNPN and CDR2 is SVGIG (reference sequence). Trimming pared 0 bases from V and 1 base from J, leaving 9 bases between. This CDR3 contains 14 residues. The CDR3 sequence is CAWSVSRKNTEAFF. CDR3 in DNA: TGTGCCTGGAGTGTCTCGCGGAAGAACACTGAAGCTTTCTTT.

The chain combines TRBV7-8 with TRBJ1-5, with TRBD1 matching 7 bases. The CDR3 is 15 residues long. Germline values: CDR1 SGHVS, CDR2 FQNEAQ. V was pared by 3 bases and J by 4 bases, with 6 bases of the junction left unmatched. The CDR3 nucleotides read TGTGCCAGCAGCTTCCAGGGACAGAGGAATCAGCCCCAGCATTTT. It codes for CASSFQGQRNQPQHF.

The rearrangement joins TRBV12-5 to TRBJ1-3; D is undetermined. V was shortened by 5 bases and J by 0 bases, with 11 bases between the two germline ends. CDR3 length: 15 residues. CDR1 is LGHNT and CDR2 is FRNRAP in the germline V gene. CDR3 nucleotide sequence: TGTGCTAGTGGTCTACAGCCATTCTCTGGAAACACCATATATTTT. Encoded protein: CASGLQPFSGNTIYF.

This clonotype was observed at least ten times. CDR3 in DNA: TGTGCCAGCAGGGATCGGACGTACCAAGAGACCCAGTACTTC. Its translation: CASRDRTYQETQYF. The chain recombines TRBV2 with TRBJ2-5; no clear D. V gave up 6 bases and J gave up 0 bases, with 11 bases separating them. Germline V CDR1 and CDR2: SNHLY, FYNNEI. The CDR3 length is 14 residues.

This clonotype has at least ten counts. An end of the junction does not agree with germline; a read error may underlie this. V and J are TRBV28 and TRBJ2-4; D remains ambiguous. This CDR3 spans 15 amino acids. Germline V gene lookup returns CDR1 MDHEN and CDR2 SYDVKM. This CDR3 reads CASRPRTPTKNIKYF. The CDR3 DNA is TGTGCCAGCAGACCGAGGACCCCAACCAAAAACATTAAGTACTTC. Complete variable domain (other parts from reference TRBV28 and TRBJ2-4): DVKVTQSSRYLVKRTGEKVFLECVQDMDHENMFWYRQDPGLGLRLIYFSYDVKMKEKGDIPEGYSVSREKKERFSLILESASTNQTSMYLCASRPRTPTKNIKYFGAGTRLSVL.

This clonotype has a single count. At one end the junction does not follow the germline gene, possibly because of a read error. The chain joins TRBV5-1 to TRBJ1-5, with D unclear. Germline CDR1 reads SGHRS; CDR2 reads YFSETQ. CDR3 size: 15 residues. The CDR3 reads CASSLGGFRNQPQQF. For the CDR3, the DNA is TGCGCCAGCAGCTTGGGTGGTTTTCGGAATCAGCCCCAGCAGTTT.

This clonotype was counted many times. The rearrangement joins TRBV30 to TRBJ2-5; no firm D call. Germline V gene data show CDR1 as GTSNPN and CDR2 as SVGIG (reference sequence). V gave up 2 bases and J gave up 4 bases, with 11 bases separating them. This CDR3 has 13 residues. The CDR3 DNA reads TGTGCCTGGAGTCATGGGGTAGGAGAGACCCAGTACTTC. Translating gives CAWSHGVGETQYF.

The rearrangement uses TRBV2 and TRBJ2-7; possible D gene TRBD1, 5 bases. The germline gives CDR1 SNHLY, CDR2 FYNNEI. This CDR3 contains 14 residues. Trimming pared 3 bases from V and 1 base from J, leaving 10 bases between. Written as DNA, the CDR3 is TGTGCCAGCAGTGACCAGGGCCTGTCCTACGAGCAGTACTTC. It yields the protein CASSDQGLSYEQYF. Filled out from reference TRBV2 and TRBJ2-7, the complete variable domain reads EPEVTQTPSHQVTQMGQEVILRCVPISNHLYFYWYRQILGQKVEFLVSFYNNEISEKSEIFDDQFSVERPDGSNFTLKIRSTKLEDSAMYFCASSDQGLSYEQYFGPGTRLTVT.

The CDR3 loop is CSARLNPYEQYF. The CDR3 DNA sequence: TGCAGTGCTAGACTGAACCCCTACGAGCAGTACTTC. The chain recombines TRBV20-1 with TRBJ2-7; D ambiguous. Deletions cut 2 bases from V and 2 bases from J, with 7 bases between. Germline-derived CDR1 and CDR2 are DFQATT and SNEGSKA (reference sequence). CDR3 size: 12 residues.

This clonotype has a count of ten or more. CDR3 nucleotides: TGTGCCAGTAGTATTGTACAGGGAAGAGACTATGGCTACACCTTC. Its translation is CASSIVQGRDYGYTF. The V and J genes are TRBV19 and TRBJ1-2; D is perhaps TRBD1 (6 bases). Germline V lookup: CDR1 LNHDA, CDR2 SQIVND (reference sequence). The CDR3 has 15 amino acids. Trimming removed 3 bases from V and 3 bases from J, with 14 bases in between.